This T cell receptor (beta chain) stems from a study of cytomegalovirus exposure and HLA in healthy donors (dated 2017 in TCRdb). Turning to the overall study: According to an earlier analysis of several hundred of the donors, about 190 million T cells yielded 95 million to 140 million unique TCR beta sequences and approximately 300 Gb of sequence data. On average, roughly 240,000 unique TCR beta nucleotide sequences were sequenced per donor among 300 to 500 genotyped donors of the cohort, with about 19% of those sequences being non-productive. Several DR-DQ haplotypes were handled as single units for association and clustering, since linkage in the cohort was strong. The T cell repertoires of about 700 subjects were profiled by immunosequencing and related to cytomegalovirus serostatus. All discovery cohort repertoires had been generated using a single sequencing platform. Typing coverage varied by locus: roughly 629-630 donors for A, B, C, DRB1 and DQB1; more than 500 for DQA1; about 570 for DPA1; approximately 470 for DPB1. Both class I and class II loci were covered by HLA typing, at four-digit resolution. In addition to the first cohort of 666 subjects, a separate validation cohort of approximately 110 different subjects was used. About 280 gigabases of sequencing data and around 80 million unique TCR sequences made up an early release that covered approximately 700 HLA-typed donors. The genetic ancestry cluster associated with self-reported Caucasian donors included about 81% of the approximately 410 genotyped donors. A later genetic analysis took genome-wide SNP genotypes for about 65% of the 666 donors and used that subset as a discovery cohort. Alongside the repertoire data, information on donor age, sex, ethnicity and CMV serostatus was compiled. In a later analysis, previously published TCR beta repertoires from 550 to 750 donors were re-analyzed and high-resolution HLA genotyping was added so that TCR occurrence patterns could be studied. Rather than drawing on any new phenotypic data, the later analysis identified candidate immune exposures from TCR beta sequences and the way those sequences occurred across donors. An earlier analysis of several hundred of the donors applied high-throughput TCR beta sequencing to assess whether each TCR beta V gene segment acted as functional or pseudogenic. To predict cytomegalovirus infection status, the study brought together high-throughput TCR immunosequencing, statistical association of individual TCRs with disease status, and machine learning. The study aimed to test whether cataloging public T cell receptors could reveal signatures of past pathogen exposure. The paper as a whole reports these results and caveats: Strong co-occurrence of HLA alleles, especially DR and DQ, made assigning TCR associations to individual alleles difficult. A later analysis found that most CMV-associated TCR beta chains appeared HLA-restricted, with HLA associations seemingly driven largely by CMV exposure. In a later genetic analysis, a missense DCLRE1C variant was associated with V-gene and J-gene trimming of TCR beta chains, and the association was replicated in an independent cohort. The presence/absence analyses assumed that sequencing depth was roughly uniform across donors, and that assumption may not be true. Because HLA typing was missing for some donors at each locus, association tests included only the typed subset. In an earlier analysis of approximately 590 of the donors, most TCR beta V segments were observed in productive rearrangements about 87% or about 30% of the time, broadly matching IMGT annotations. In a later analysis, several top co-occurrence clusters were reported to appear linked to parvovirus B19, influenza, CMV and Epstein-Barr virus. A later genetic analysis reported fewer N-insertions in productive TCRs among donors in an Asian-associated ancestry cluster than the roughly 700-donor mean. Immune exposure information for the cohort was limited to CMV serostatus. At a false discovery rate of 0.05, a later analysis linked approximately 18,000 TCR beta sequences to specific HLA alleles. The earlier analysis of approximately 540 of the donors excluded roughly 16 rarely observed V segments, including chromosome 9 orphons, because counts were too low. Because the 87-base-pair reads could not distinguish some IMGT-functional V segments, including TRBV6-2 and TRBV6-3, those segments were excluded. In a later analysis, TCR association rates were found to vary across HLA loci, with the most associated TCRs seen for DRB1 alleles and the fewest for HLA-C alleles. In this cohort, only TCR beta chains were sequenced, and detectable features were limited by the absence of alpha or paired-chain data. The classifier was reported to diagnose cytomegalovirus status with high specificity and sensitivity in both the original cohort and the validation cohort. Correlated functional status among segregating V segments might reflect linkage disequilibrium, but an unknown experimental factor could not be ruled out. A later analysis found that HLA-associated TCR beta chains were more clonally expanded and had lower generation probabilities than equally common non-associated chains. Across donors, most TCR sequences were observed very rarely, whereas some public TCRs were present in many individuals. The authors suggested that the approach could potentially be generalized to other disease states and immunological phenotypes. A cluster of highly shared sequence variants was judged likely to be a technical artifact of the sequencing pipeline. A total of 150 or so TCR beta chains were listed by the study as associated with cytomegalovirus. A further reported finding was that TCR beta sequences accurately predicted the HLA-A and HLA-B alleles for most subjects in the first cohort. In vitro tests confirmed that a few of the cytomegalovirus-associated TCR beta chains recognize cytomegalovirus antigens.

Library creation used the immunoSEQ multiplex PCR assay. For the multiplex PCR, a mixture combining 60 forward primers for TCR Vbeta segments and 13 reverse primers for TCR Jbeta segments was used. Amplification of the CDR3 region of rearranged TCR beta genes was performed with a multiplex PCR assay on genomic DNA. The amplified TCR beta libraries were sequenced on the Illumina HiSeq System as 87-base-pair reads. The original pipeline was this. Across the 666 repertoires, a later analysis counted tens of millions of unique TCR beta chains, 9 million to 14 million of which were shared by at least two donors. To remove PCR and sequencing errors, raw reads were error-corrected and collapsed into unique sequences using a nearest-neighbor algorithm that merged closely related sequences. Alignment of CDR3 sequences to IMGT reference sequences was used to assign V, D and J gene segments. Each retained sequence needed at least a six-nucleotide match to both a V gene segment and a J gene segment. A rearrangement counted as productive if the CDR3 had no stop codons and remained in frame with V and J, and every other rearrangement counted as non-productive. CDR3 was defined by IMGT convention, running from the second conserved V-encoded cysteine to the conserved J-encoded phenylalanine. The earlier analysis of about 500 of the donors excluded sequences that lacked an unambiguous match to a single V gene segment. In an earlier analysis of more than 500 of the donors, a V segment was called functional when productive rearrangements were above 56.7%, and segregating when the standard deviation between donors exceeded 5%. A statistical classification framework was built for diagnosing cytomegalovirus status from the catalog of TCR beta chain sequences. V and J gene assignment, in a later analysis, came from comparing TCR nucleotide sequences with IMGT/GENE-DB human TR gene sequences. The TCRdist pipeline was used in a later analysis to assign CDR3 sequences and most-parsimonious VDJ recombination scenarios. In a later analysis, every TCR beta chain was defined by the combination of its CDR3 amino acid sequence and its V-gene family, and reads without a unique V-gene family were dropped. A later analysis removed roughly 590 highly shared, low-generation-probability nucleotide sequences to deal with suspected cross-contamination and a sequencing artifact. In a later analysis, a clonal expansion index for each public chain was calculated from normalized within-repertoire ranks of inferred template counts. In a later analysis, generation probabilities were computed with a VDJ recombination model fitted to out-of-frame rearrangements, and the resulting probabilities were checked against IGoR. Hypergeometric tests were used in a later analysis to score TCR-TCR, TCR-HLA and TCR-CMV co-occurrence, with a repertoire-size bias correction applied to the TCR pairs. False discovery rates were estimated in a later analysis by permuting HLA or CMV assignments 20 times. In a later analysis, co-occurring TCRs were grouped using DBSCAN, with TCRdist sequence similarity added in when clustering inside HLA-allele-positive subsets. Co-occurrence clustering excluded repertoires with fewer than 30,000 or more than 120,000 public chains, plus five with anomalous nucleotide sharing. Not all clones reach the TCRdb copy of this immuneACCESS table, which keeps in-frame sequences only. Checked studies attribute under half of the gap to unresolved V genes and leave the rest unexplained. Clonal size and the V and J genes are those of that table, whereas D and trimming came from the DNA. In all, the sample holds about 130,000 clones, and roughly 77% of those were seen once. The ten most abundant clones make up 3% to 4.5% of the sample.

The cohort consisted of hundreds of healthy bone marrow donors. At the time of sampling, every cohort member was nominally healthy, though immune exposures that went unrecorded were likely present. The donor tested CMV seronegative and was one of the 352 seronegative cohort members. Every donor gave a peripheral blood sample, and the peripheral blood mononuclear cells from that sample were used for TCR beta sequencing. The Qiagen DNeasy Blood Extraction Kit was used to extract genomic DNA from the blood cell samples. With regard to this clone: Its antigen is still unknown. No base quality information exists; no much larger clone differs at one position.

The CDR3 sequence holds 19 residues, the cysteine and phenylalanine included. Kept here is only the CDR3 DNA, which spans 57 bases and is read in frame from base 1. V is pruned by 1 base and J by 1 base, leaving 9 bases of the junction without a gene match. From the germline V gene, CDR1 is SGHTA and CDR2 is FQGNSA. The receptor chain draws on TRBV7-2 and TRBJ2-4, with 11 central nucleotides matching TRBD2. Sequencing was performed on PBMCs. The clonotype comes from a male donor in good health and CMV-seronegative. The CDR3 amino acid sequence is: CASSLVPGLAGSAKNIQYF. The bases read TGTGCCAGCAGCTTAGTCCCTGGACTAGCGGGCTCCGCCAAAAACATTCAGTACTTC.